The T cell receptor beta chain under discussion was sequenced for a study of shared clonotypes between healthy human individuals. The CDR3 has 16 residues. The ends lost 1 base at V and 5 bases at J; junction bases unmatched: 6. The V gene's germline CDR1 is SGDLS and CDR2 YYNGEE. Assay used: immunoSEQ multiplex PCR; TCRdb lists only in-frame clones, some missing. The sample lists approximately 2.5 million clones; roughly 93% were seen once. The J gene is TRBJ2-3, the V gene TRBV9, with 11 bases fitting TRBD1. The sequencing input was naive CD4+ T cells from PBMCs. Described subset: CD45RA+ positively selected. The TCR comes from a man between 18 and 29 years old in good health. Some clones in this sample may be carry-over from other donors' samples. CDR3 residues: CASSVLGQGAQDTQYF. CDR3 nucleotides: TGTGCCAGCAGCGTACTCGGACAGGGGGCGCAAGATACGCAGTATTTT.